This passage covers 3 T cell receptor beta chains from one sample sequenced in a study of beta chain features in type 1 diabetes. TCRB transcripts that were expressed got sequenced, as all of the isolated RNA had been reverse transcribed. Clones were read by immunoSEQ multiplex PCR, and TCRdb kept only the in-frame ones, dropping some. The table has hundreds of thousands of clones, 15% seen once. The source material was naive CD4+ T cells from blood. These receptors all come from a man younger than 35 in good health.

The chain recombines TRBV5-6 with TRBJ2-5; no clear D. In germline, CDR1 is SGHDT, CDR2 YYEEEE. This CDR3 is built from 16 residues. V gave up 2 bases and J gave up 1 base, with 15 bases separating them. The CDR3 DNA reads TGTGCCAGCAGCTTCCCGACAAGTCCATCCCAAGAGACCCAGTACTTC. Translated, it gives CASSFPTSPSQETQYF.

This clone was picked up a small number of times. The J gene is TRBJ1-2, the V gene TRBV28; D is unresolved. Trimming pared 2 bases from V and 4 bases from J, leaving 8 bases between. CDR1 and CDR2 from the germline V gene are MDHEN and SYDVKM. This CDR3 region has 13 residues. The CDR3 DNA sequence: TGTGCCAGCAGTTTAGGGCAGCCCTATGGCTACACCTTC. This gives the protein CASSLGQPYGYTF.

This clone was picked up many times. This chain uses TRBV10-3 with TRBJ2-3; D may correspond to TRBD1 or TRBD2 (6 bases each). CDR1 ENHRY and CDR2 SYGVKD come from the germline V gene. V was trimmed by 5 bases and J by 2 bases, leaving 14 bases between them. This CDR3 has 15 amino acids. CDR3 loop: CAISPTGRHTDTQYF. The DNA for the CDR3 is TGTGCCATCAGTCCTACAGGGAGGCACACAGATACGCAGTATTTT.